The next 30 T cell receptor beta chains were all read from a single sample in a study of regulatory T cells in long-lasting Graves disease. To make TCR beta libraries, researchers used iRepertoire HTBI primers and Arm-PCR of CDR3 regions. TCRdb re-derived calls from the multiplex PCR reads in MiXCR, one entry per CDR3 protein. Here the sample spans about 560,000 distinct CDR3 sequences, approximately 16% being singletons. Time point specified: newly diagnosed GD, antithyroid drugs for less than 3 months. PBMCs provided the RNA from which the TCR library was made. The data were also submitted as part of a second study, on T cells in Graves' hyperthyroidism and ophthalmopathy.

Sequencing used peripheral blood mononuclear cells (PBMCs), obtained at new diagnosis, from a patient treated with antithyroid drugs. The receptors were sampled from a man in his late teens or twenties with Graves disease.

The chain couples TRBV29-1 to TRBJ1-3; D is unclear. Germline V CDR1 and CDR2: SQVTM, ANQGSEA. V shed 7 bases and J shed 0 bases, with 10 bases lying between them. The CDR3 is made up of 13 amino acids. CDR3 amino acids: CSAISHSGNTIYF. The CDR3 bases are TGCAGCGCCATATCCCACTCTGGAAACACCATATATTTT.

In its sample, this clonotype was seen many times. The chain uses TRBV11-2 and TRBJ2-5; 8 bases map to TRBD2. After removal of 1 base from V and 7 bases from J, the junction contained 11 bases not matched to a gene. The CDR3 totals 16 residues. CDR1 and CDR2 from the germline V gene are SGHAT and FQNNGV. The DNA of the CDR3 is TGTGCCAGCAGCTTAGTAAGAACTAGCGGCCCGGGGACCCAGTACTTC. Its translation: CASSLVRTSGPGTQYF.

This clonotype was seen many times. The chain links TRBV2 to TRBJ2-1; TRBD2 matches at 15 bases. V lost 7 bases to trimming and J lost 4 bases; unmatched junction nucleotides: 5. In germline, CDR1 is SNHLY, CDR2 FYNNEI. This CDR3 region has 16 residues. The CDR3, as DNA: TGTGCCAGCACGGGACTAGCGGGAGGTGGTTACAATGAGCAGTTCTTC. This gives the protein CASTGLAGGGYNEQFF.

As regards this clonotype: A junction boundary mismatches the germline segment, possibly from a read error. The rearrangement joins TRBV12-3 or TRBV12-4 to TRBJ2-7; possible D gene TRBD2, 6 bases. The CDR3 runs 16 residues. CDR3 residues: CASSSQTRDEDYGQYF. As DNA, the CDR3 is TGTGCCAGCAGTTCCCAAACTCGGGACGAGGACTACGGGCAGTACTTC.

This clonotype was recorded many times. The chain carries TRBV5-1 and TRBJ2-7; D ambiguous. Germline V CDR1 and CDR2: SGHRS, YFSETQ. This CDR3 has 15 amino acids. Trimming shortened V by 1 base and J by 2 bases, and 13 bases separated the two germline ends. The CDR3 loop reads CASSLKSSVAYEQYF. The CDR3 region has the DNA TGCGCCAGCAGCTTGAAGTCCTCGGTCGCCTACGAGCAGTACTTC.

This clonotype was seen many times. CDR3 bases: TGTGCCAGCTCACCGATTACAGATACGCAGTATTTT. This sequence encodes CASSPITDTQYF. The chain combines TRBV18 with TRBJ2-3, with unresolved D. V was cut by 3 bases and J by 3 bases, with 4 bases left in between. The CDR3 is 12 amino acids. Germline CDR1 is KGHSH and CDR2 is LQKENI.

This clonotype was counted ten times or more. CDR3 sequence: CASSFSVRGHQPQHF. The CDR3 DNA reads as TGTGCCAGCAGTTTTTCCGTCAGGGGGCACCAGCCCCAGCATTTT. The chain carries TRBV28 and TRBJ1-5; 8 nucleotides agree with TRBD1. This CDR3 has 15 residues. The V and J ends lost 3 bases and 7 bases, in that order; junction bases with no gene match: 8. Germline V lookup: CDR1 MDHEN, CDR2 SYDVKM.

This clonotype came up many times. V gene TRBV27 combines with J gene TRBJ2-7; weak D call: TRBD1 (6 bases). The germline CDR1 and CDR2 sequences are MNHEY and SMNVEV (reference sequence). CDR3 length equals 14 residues. V was clipped by 4 bases and J by 3 bases, with 13 bases between them. CDR3 region: CASSSNYRVYEQYF. For the CDR3, the DNA is TGTGCCAGCAGTTCAAACTACAGGGTCTACGAGCAGTACTTC.

This clonotype was counted ten times or more. This chain's CDR3 is CASSLRDSDYGYTF. In DNA form, the CDR3 reads TGTGCCAGCAGCCTCCGGGACAGCGACTATGGCTACACCTTC. J is TRBJ1-2 and V is TRBV2, with TRBD1 matching 7 bases. The CDR3 sequence is 14 residues long. Per the germline V gene, CDR1 is SNHLY and CDR2 is FYNNEI. J gave up 3 bases and V 6 bases, and 7 bases lay outside the gene matches.

This chain links TRBV4-1 with TRBJ2-1; TRBD1 is a possible D gene (5 bases). The germline V gene has CDR1 MGHRA and CDR2 YSYEKL. CDR3 size: 16 residues. V gave up 2 bases and J gave up 9 bases, with 20 bases separating them. CDR3 nucleotide sequence: TGCGCCAGCAGCCAACCGAAATCAGGGCAAAGGGGTGAGCAGTTCTTC. It is translated as CASSQPKSGQRGEQFF.

The chain is built from TRBV5-1 and TRBJ2-6, with 7 positions matching TRBD2. After removal of 3 bases from V and 2 bases from J, the junction contained 2 bases not matched to a gene. Looked up from germline, CDR1 is SGHRS and CDR2 is YFSETQ. This CDR3 is 15 amino acids long. CDR3 DNA sequence: TGCGCCAGCAGCTGGGCGGGGGCTGGGGCCAACGTCCTGACTTTC. Its translation: CASSWAGAGANVLTF.

This clonotype was seen at least ten times. V usage is TRBV7-9 and J usage is TRBJ1-3; D is unclear. The CDR3 runs 14 residues. Trimming took 5 bases from V and 0 from J, leaving 8 bases between them. Germline loops: CDR1 SEHNR, CDR2 FQNEAQ (reference sequence). CDR3 sequence reads: CASSPVNSGNTIYF. The CDR3 DNA reads as TGTGCCAGCAGCCCGGTGAACTCTGGAAACACCATATATTTT.

This clonotype was detected ten times or more. The CDR3 DNA follows: TGTGCCAGCAGTGAAGTTTTGCCGAGCAATCAGCCCCAGCATTTT. It is translated as CASSEVLPSNQPQHF. The chain recombines TRBV2 with TRBJ1-5; D remains ambiguous. Trimming took 1 base from V and 1 from J, leaving 8 bases between them. This CDR3 spans 15 amino acids. Germline CDR1 SNHLY, CDR2 FYNNEI.

This clonotype was counted only a few times. The chain has TRBV29-1 and TRBJ1-2; possible D gene TRBD1, 5 bases. Trimming cost V 7 bases and J 3 bases, with 12 bases left between them. Germline V gene sequence: CDR1 SQVTM, CDR2 ANQGSEA. The CDR3 has 12 amino acids. The CDR3, as DNA: TGCAGCGCCCAGGGAGGGGACTATGGCTACACCTTC. It specifies CSAQGGDYGYTF.

The CDR3 bases are TGTGCCAGCAGCCCCACCCTAGCAGAAAGCACAGATACGCAGTATTTT. Encoded protein: CASSPTLAESTDTQYF. V is TRBV12-3 or TRBV12-4 and J is TRBJ2-3; tentatively, D is TRBD2 (5 bases). This CDR3 is built from 16 residues. The V end was cut by 6 bases, the J end by 0 bases, with 16 bases between.

The sample holds many counts of this clonotype. V gene TRBV27 combines with J gene TRBJ2-1; 11 nucleotides align to TRBD2. J gave up 9 bases and V 4 bases, and 14 bases lay outside the gene matches. Germline V gene lookup returns CDR1 MNHEY and CDR2 SMNVEV (reference sequence). The CDR3 totals 17 residues. The CDR3 is CASSSRTLAGVTAEQFF. The CDR3 DNA is TGTGCCAGCAGTTCCCGTACACTAGCGGGAGTGACGGCTGAGCAGTTCTTC.

This clonotype was recorded at least ten times. V gene TRBV11-1 combines with J gene TRBJ2-1, with D possibly being TRBD2 (6 bases). The CDR3 extends over 13 amino acids. Germline assignment: CDR1 SGHAT and CDR2 FQDESV (reference sequence). V shed 5 bases and J shed 4 bases, with 9 bases lying between them. The CDR3: CASSSGTYNEQFF. The DNA of the CDR3 is TGTGCCAGCAGCAGTGGGACTTACAATGAGCAGTTCTTC.

This chain connects TRBV20-1 to TRBJ2-5, with D uncertain. Trimming cost V 6 bases and J 2 bases, with 16 bases left between them. The length of the CDR3 is 14 residues. Germline CDR1 is DFQATT and CDR2 is SNEGSKA (reference sequence). The CDR3: CSATGWAAQETQYF. The CDR3 DNA reads as TGCAGTGCCACCGGCTGGGCAGCTCAAGAGACCCAGTACTTC.

This chain links TRBV19 with TRBJ2-7; either TRBD1 or TRBD2 may fit D (5 bases each). This CDR3 contains 14 residues. Germline V gene data show CDR1 as LNHDA and CDR2 as SQIVND (reference sequence). The ends were cut back, 10 bases at V and 2 bases at J, with 18 bases in the middle. The DNA of the CDR3 is TGTGCCACCTCCCTCCGGGACGGTCCCTACGAGCAGTACTTC. Protein sequence: CATSLRDGPYEQYF.

The chain links TRBV7-8 to TRBJ1-2; 7 bases match TRBD1. The CDR3 totals 15 residues. V gave up 1 base and J gave up 7 bases; unmatched junction bases: 9. Germline V gene data show CDR1 as SGHVS and CDR2 as FQNEAQ. CDR3 DNA: TGTGCCAGCAGCTTAGGTGTCAGGGGGGTCGGTGGCTACACCTTC. Protein product: CASSLGVRGVGGYTF. The full variable domain, in which reference TRBV7-8 and TRBJ1-2 provide the parts outside the CDR3, is GAGVSQSPRYKVAKRGQDVALRCDPISGHVSLFWYQQALGQGPEFLTYFQNEAQLDKSGLPSDRFFAERPEGSVSTLKIQRTQQEDSAVYLCASSLGVRGVGGYTFGSGTRLTVV.

The CDR3 DNA is TGTGCCATCAGAGAGAGACAGGGGGCTGAAGCTTTCTTT. Its translation: CAIRERQGAEAFF. The chain couples TRBV10-3 to TRBJ1-1, with 9 bases lining up with TRBD1. This CDR3 has 13 amino acids. The V gene end was trimmed by 6 bases and the J gene end by 6 bases; junction bases not matched to a gene: 5. Germline V gives CDR1 ENHRY, CDR2 SYGVKD.

This clonotype turned up a few times. V is TRBV19 and J is TRBJ2-7; D is possibly TRBD2 (5 bases). V gave up 3 bases and J gave up 7 bases, with 13 bases separating them. The CDR3 runs to 13 residues. CDR1 and CDR2 from the germline V gene are LNHDA and SQIVND (reference sequence). CDR3 DNA: TGTGCCAGTAGTATCGTTCTCCCGGGGGAGCAGTACTTC. It encodes CASSIVLPGEQYF.

This clonotype was seen ten or more times. V usage is TRBV28 and J usage is TRBJ2-3; TRBD2 matches 9 bases. The CDR3 extends over 18 amino acids. CDR1 is MDHEN, CDR2 SYDVKM, per germline. V was clipped by 6 bases and J by 0 bases; unmatched bases: 13. The CDR3 coding sequence is TGTGCCAGCAGCCCTAATCCGACTAGCGGATATAGCACAGATACGCAGTATTTT. Translated: CASSPNPTSGYSTDTQYF.

This clonotype was detected many times. V and J are TRBV6-2 or TRBV6-3 and TRBJ1-4; tentatively, D is TRBD1 (6 bases). The CDR3 has 16 amino acids. The V end was cut by 1 base, the J end by 4 bases, with 13 bases between. Germline V lookup: CDR1 MNHEY, CDR2 SVGEGT. CDR3 region: CASSYFSGTSNEKLFF. CDR3 sequence (DNA): TGTGCCAGCAGTTACTTTTCCGGGACAAGTAATGAAAAACTGTTTTTT.

This clonotype has a handful of counts. V gene TRBV5-1 combines with J gene TRBJ2-6; D is undetermined. The germline V gene encodes CDR1 SGHRS and CDR2 YFSETQ. This CDR3 region has 15 residues. The germline V and J ends were trimmed by 4 bases and 1 base, with 9 bases remaining between them. CDR3 region: CASSVFGSGANVLTF. In nucleotides, the CDR3 is TGCGCCAGCAGCGTTTTTGGTTCTGGGGCCAACGTCCTGACTTTC.

The gene calls are TRBV5-6 and TRBJ2-1; D is perhaps TRBD1 (6 bases). The V and J ends lost 2 bases and 4 bases respectively, with 16 bases between them. The CDR3 is 16 residues long. Germline loops: CDR1 SGHDT, CDR2 YYEEEE. CDR3 coding DNA: TGTGCCAGCAGCTTTGACCACAGGGTGGGTTACAATGAGCAGTTCTTC. Protein: CASSFDHRVGYNEQFF.

This clonotype was seen a few times. The chain joins TRBV12-5 to TRBJ2-7; 14 nucleotides align to TRBD2. Germline lookup yields CDR1 LGHNT and CDR2 FRNRAP. J gave up 3 bases and V 0 bases, and 4 bases lay outside the gene matches. The CDR3 is 17 residues long. The CDR3 coding sequence is TGTGCTAGTGGTTTGGTAGGGACTAGCGGGAGTTACTACGAGCAGTACTTC. This encodes CASGLVGTSGSYYEQYF.

The genes are TRBV4-1 and TRBJ1-5; maybe TRBD1 (6 bases). The germline V gene has CDR1 MGHRA and CDR2 YSYEKL. V was shortened by 2 bases and J by 6 bases, with 20 bases between the two germline ends. The CDR3 is 17 residues long. The CDR3 reads CASSQITGSQEPQPQHF. The CDR3 DNA follows: TGCGCCAGCAGCCAAATAACAGGGAGCCAGGAACCTCAGCCCCAGCATTTT.

This clonotype occurred many times. This sequence joins TRBV5-8 and TRBJ2-7; D ambiguous. The germline V and J ends were trimmed by 1 base and 3 bases, with 14 bases remaining between them. CDR1 and CDR2 from the germline V gene are SGHTS and YDEGEE. This CDR3 has 15 amino acids. The CDR3 DNA reads TGTGCCAGCAGCTTGTTGACACCTAACCTCTACGAGCAGTACTTC. It codes for CASSLLTPNLYEQYF.

The chain is built from TRBV5-1 and TRBJ2-3; D ambiguous. Trimming stripped 3 bases from V and 6 bases from J, with 14 bases between. Germline V gives CDR1 SGHRS, CDR2 YFSETQ. This CDR3 region has 14 residues. This CDR3 reads CASSYGPSPDTQYF. DNA of the CDR3: TGCGCCAGCAGCTACGGACCATCCCCCGATACGCAGTATTTT.